This T cell receptor beta chain was captured by sequencing in a study of lung T cells in sarcoidosis with Löfgren's syndrome. One entry per CDR3 protein results from TCRdb running MiXCR on the reads. This sample has about 21,000 distinct CDR3 sequences, with 20% to 25% found just once. This clonotype was seen ten or more times. The antigen remains unidentified. The junction differs from germline at one of its ends, possibly a read error. Germline values: CDR1 MNHEY, CDR2 SMNVEV (reference sequence). There are 16 residues in the CDR3. Study-wide results and caveats: Shared TRAV12-1 and TRBV2 CDR3 motifs were reported across several patients. These T cells were suggested, not shown, to recognize a putative antigen. Paired TRAV12-1/TRBV2 TCRs showed CDR3 homology and preferential pairing. The most expanded V genes in Löfgren's patients were reportedly TRAV12-1 and TRBV2.

The sample was CD4+ T cells from PBMCs. This chain joins TRBV27 and TRBJ2-1, with 8 bases that match TRBD2. The sequence came from a human donor with sarcoidosis (Löfgren's syndrome or another form), or a control subject (not recorded which). Here the CDR3 reads CASSQSRPGLGNGQFF. CDR3 DNA sequence: TGTGCCAGCAGCCAGAGCCGCCCGGGACTAGGCAATGGGCAGTTCTTC.